This T cell receptor beta chain was recovered during a study of response to subunit inactivated influenza vaccine. This clonotype was recorded at least ten times. From the RT-PCR reads, TCRdb called clonotypes with MiXCR, one entry per CDR3 protein. Here the sample spans about 180,000 distinct CDR3 sequences, around a tenth being singletons. The CDR3 is 14 residues long. Germline assignment: CDR1 DFQATT and CDR2 SNEGSKA (reference sequence). Trimming shortened V by 6 bases and J by 5 bases, and 20 bases separated the two germline ends. The specimen comprised non-naive T cells sorted from PBMCs, sampled on the day of vaccination. The sequence derives from a man aged 50 to 59 who received an inactivated influenza vaccine. The chain couples TRBV20-1 to TRBJ2-7; D might be TRBD1 or TRBD2, each matching 5 bases. CDR3 sequence reads: CSARSAGPADEQYF. The CDR3 nucleotides read TGCAGTGCCCGATCTGCAGGGCCAGCGGACGAGCAGTACTTC.